The rows below give T cell receptor beta chains drawn from one sample of a study of T-cell memory formation after mild COVID-19. TCRdb reprocessed the 5' RACE reads with MiXCR, giving one entry per CDR3 protein. The sample has about 470,000 distinct CDR3 sequences, around a quarter seen once; the top ten hold around 13%. Material: PBMCs or a T cell subset sorted from them (not recorded which). The receptor source for this set is an adult woman who had mild COVID-19 (a few samples of this study predate the infection). Cell type and time point are not known. Both conserved end residues are part of each CDR3. The D gene is left open where the match is weak. For some rows the clone size is stated as once, few or many, or as a class when expanded; others skip it.

CDR3 DNA,CDR3 protein,clone size,V gene,J gene,D gene
TGTGCCAGCAGTTTAGGCCCAGGGGGCCTGATCGGGGAGCTGTTTTTT,CASSLGPGGLIGELFF,-,TRBV28,TRBJ2-2,TRBD1
TGCGCCAGCAGCCAACAGGGGGTGTGGGCCGGGGAGCTGTTTTTT,CASSQQGVWAGELFF,few,TRBV4-3,TRBJ2-2,TRBD1
TGTGCCAGCTCGTGGACGGCATCCTACAATGAGCAGTTCTTC,CASSWTASYNEQFF,few,TRBV18,TRBJ2-1,-
TGTGCCAGCAGGGGAGCTAGCGGGAGAAGGTACAATGAGCATTTCTTC,CASRGASGRRYNEHFF,few,TRBV7-9,TRBJ2-1,TRBD2
TGTGCCAGCAGCCTACAGGGGGCCGGGGCCAACGTCCTGACTTTC,CASSLQGAGANVLTF,many,TRBV5-1,TRBJ2-6,TRBD1
TGTGCCAGCAGTAGCGCGGGGGGGCATAAGACCCAGTACTTC,CASSSAGGHKTQYF,few,TRBV6-6,TRBJ2-5,TRBD2
TGTGCCAGCGGCCCTGGACCAGTTGCGGAGCAGTTCTTC,CASGPGPVAEQFF,-,TRBV6-2/TRBV6-3,TRBJ2-1,-
TGCGCCAGCAGCCAAGAGGAGGCCGGGACAGGAACCGGGACTAGCGGCTACGAGCAGTACTTC,CASSQEEAGTGTGTSGYEQYF,-,TRBV4-1,TRBJ2-7,TRBD2
TGCAGCCTTGATGAGAGGGATGGGCGCCAGAAACTGTTTTTT,CSLDERDGRQKLFF,-,TRBV29-1,TRBJ1-4,-
TGTGCCTGGAGTTCGGTCAGAACCAGGGTCACTGAAGCTTTCTTT,CAWSSVRTRVTEAFF,-,TRBV30,TRBJ1-1,-
TGCAGCGTATTGTGGGAATCCACAGATACGCAGTATTTT,CSVLWESTDTQYF,many,TRBV29-1,TRBJ2-3,-
TGTGCCAGCAGTTTCAACGAGCAGTACTTC,CASSFNEQYF,-,TRBV28,TRBJ2-7,-
TGTGCCAGCTCTCCGGGGCTAGCGGGCGAGGTGTTCTTC,CASSPGLAGEVFF,-,TRBV18,TRBJ2-1,TRBD2
TGTGCCAGCAGCTTCGTCATATCGGACTCCGGAGCTTTCTTT,CASSFVISDSGAFF,few,TRBV7-2,TRBJ1-1,-
TGTGCCAGCAGTCGTACACAGGGGGTCGGGGAGCTGTTTTTT,CASSRTQGVGELFF,-,TRBV12-3/TRBV12-4,TRBJ2-2,TRBD1
TGTGCCAGCAGCTTGGAGGCTAGCGGGGTCTACAATGAGCAGTTCTTC,CASSLEASGVYNEQFF,-,TRBV5-6,TRBJ2-1,TRBD2
TGTGCCAGCAGTCCTAGTGGCGGGGCCAACGTCCTGACTTTC,CASSPSGGANVLTF,-,TRBV7-6,TRBJ2-6,-
TGTGCCAGCAGCTTCAGAGCTGGGGCCAACGTCCTGACTTTC,CASSFRAGANVLTF,-,TRBV11-2,TRBJ2-6,-
TGCGCCAGCAGCCAAGGACTAGCGGTTGTGAACACCGGGGAGCTGTTTTTT,CASSQGLAVVNTGELFF,-,TRBV4-3,TRBJ2-2,TRBD2
TGTGCCAGCAGTTTAGAGACAGGGGGCTCGAACACCGGGGAGCTGTTTTTT,CASSLETGGSNTGELFF,-,TRBV12-3/TRBV12-4,TRBJ2-2,TRBD1
TGTGCCAGCAGCTTGAGGTTTAATGAGCAGTTCTTC,CASSLRFNEQFF,-,TRBV5-6,TRBJ2-1,-
TGTGCCAGCAGCTTAACCGGGACAGGGACCTATAATTCACCCCTCCACTTT,CASSLTGTGTYNSPLHF,-,TRBV7-6,TRBJ1-6,TRBD1
TGTGCCAGCAGCCCTAGCGGGGGAGGGGATGAGCAGTTCTTC,CASSPSGGGDEQFF,many,TRBV6-5,TRBJ2-1,TRBD2
TGCAGCGTTGAATTCGCGGGAGGGCCGATGGAGACCCAGTACTTC,CSVEFAGGPMETQYF,-,TRBV29-1,TRBJ2-5,TRBD2
TGTGCCAGCAGCGTAGGGGCGGGGCAGGGATACTACGAGCAGTACTTC,CASSVGAGQGYYEQYF,-,TRBV9,TRBJ2-7,-